This T cell receptor (beta chain) was identified during a study of blood T cell repertoires in COVID-19. Study-wide context: Italy, Spain and the United States were the sources of the convalescent and acute COVID-19 samples. The analysed material was cDNA or gDNA that came from T cells, B-cell-depleted T cells, or PBMCs.

Germline V lookup: CDR1 MDHEN, CDR2 SYDVKM. Trimming took 6 bases from V and 7 from J, leaving 16 bases between them. The CDR3 is 13 residues long. In the authors' methods: Estimated nucleated cell counts came from reference gene primer amplification. The data were produced by immunoSEQ multiplex PCR, yet TCRdb's version contains in-frame clones alone and is incomplete. Clone size and the V and J calls come from that table; the DNA yielded D and trimming. The sample includes some 90,000 clones, 75% to 85% seen only once; the top ten take over 9%. The sample consisted of peripheral blood. This TCR was recovered from a woman in her 70s with acute or convalescent COVID-19. The rearrangement uses TRBV28 and TRBJ2-7; tentative D call: TRBD2 (5 bases). This CDR3 reads CASRKAYGGEQYF. The CDR3 coding sequence is TGTGCCAGCAGGAAAGCTTATGGCGGGGAGCAGTACTTC.